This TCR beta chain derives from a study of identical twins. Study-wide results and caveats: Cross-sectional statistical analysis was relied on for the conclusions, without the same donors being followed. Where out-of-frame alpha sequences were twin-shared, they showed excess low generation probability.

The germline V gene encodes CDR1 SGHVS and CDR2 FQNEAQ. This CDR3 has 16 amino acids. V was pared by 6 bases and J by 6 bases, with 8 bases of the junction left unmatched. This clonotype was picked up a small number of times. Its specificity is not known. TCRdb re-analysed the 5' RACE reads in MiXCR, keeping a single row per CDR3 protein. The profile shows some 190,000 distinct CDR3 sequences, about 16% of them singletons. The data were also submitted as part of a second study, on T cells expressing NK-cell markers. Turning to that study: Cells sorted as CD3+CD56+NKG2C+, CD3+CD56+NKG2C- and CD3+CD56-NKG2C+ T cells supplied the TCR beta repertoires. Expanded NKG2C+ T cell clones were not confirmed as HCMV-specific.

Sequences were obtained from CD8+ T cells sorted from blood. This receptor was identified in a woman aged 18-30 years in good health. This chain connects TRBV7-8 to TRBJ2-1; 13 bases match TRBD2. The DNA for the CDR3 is TGTGCCAGCAGAGACCCACTAGCGGGAGGGCCCAATGAGCAGTTCTTC. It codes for CASRDPLAGGPNEQFF.